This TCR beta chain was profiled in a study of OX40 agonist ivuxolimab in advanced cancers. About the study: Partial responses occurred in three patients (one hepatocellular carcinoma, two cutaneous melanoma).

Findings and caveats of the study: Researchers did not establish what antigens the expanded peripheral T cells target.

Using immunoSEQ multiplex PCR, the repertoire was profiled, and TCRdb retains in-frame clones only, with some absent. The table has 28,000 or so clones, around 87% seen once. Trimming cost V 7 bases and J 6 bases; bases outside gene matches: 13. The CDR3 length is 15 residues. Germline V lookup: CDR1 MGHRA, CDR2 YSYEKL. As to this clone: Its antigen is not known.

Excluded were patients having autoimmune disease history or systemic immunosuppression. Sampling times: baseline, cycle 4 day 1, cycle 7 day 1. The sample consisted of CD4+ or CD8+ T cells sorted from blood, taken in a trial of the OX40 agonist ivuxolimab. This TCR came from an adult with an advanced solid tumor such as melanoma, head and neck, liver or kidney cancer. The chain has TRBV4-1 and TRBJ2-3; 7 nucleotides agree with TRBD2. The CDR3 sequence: CASNPWGRASDTQYF. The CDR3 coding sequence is TGCGCCAGCAACCCGTGGGGGAGGGCTAGTGATACGCAGTATTTT.